This TCR beta chain was profiled in a study of blood T cell repertoires in COVID-19. Study-level background: Acute and convalescent COVID-19 specimens originated in the United States, Italy and Spain. From T cells, B-cell-depleted T cells, or PBMCs came the material, which was cDNA or gDNA.

The germline gives CDR1 MNHNS, CDR2 SASEGT. With 3 bases clipped from V and 4 bases from J, the junction kept 8 bases outside the gene matches. The CDR3 spans 16 residues. In the original analysis: The assay estimated nucleated cells by amplifying reference gene primers. This table comes from immunoSEQ multiplex PCR, and its TCRdb copy is limited to in-frame clones, with some not included. That table supplies the V and J calls and clone size; D and trimming were determined from the DNA. In the table there are approximately 15,000 clones, 65% to 80% of which are singletons. The receptor was derived from a boy aged 2 to 10 with active or convalescent COVID-19. V gene TRBV6-1 combines with J gene TRBJ1-1; 10 bases map to TRBD1. Input material: peripheral blood. CDR3 coding DNA: TGTGCCAGCAGTGACAACCCGGGACAGGGGATCACTGAAGCTTTCTTT. Protein: CASSDNPGQGITEAFF.